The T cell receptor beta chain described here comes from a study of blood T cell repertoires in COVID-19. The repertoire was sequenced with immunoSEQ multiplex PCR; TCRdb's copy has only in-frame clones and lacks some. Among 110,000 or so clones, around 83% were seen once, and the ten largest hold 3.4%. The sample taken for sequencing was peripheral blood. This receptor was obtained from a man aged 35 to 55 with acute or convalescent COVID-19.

The CDR3 protein is CASSDSRSISNTEAFF. CDR3 sequence (DNA): TGTGCCAGCAGTGACTCCCGCAGTATTTCAAACACTGAAGCTTTCTTT. This sequence joins TRBV25-1 and TRBJ1-1; D call uncertain. Trimming left V 3 bases short and J 2 bases short, with 16 bases between. This CDR3 contains 16 residues. The germline V gene encodes CDR1 MGHDK and CDR2 SYGVNS.